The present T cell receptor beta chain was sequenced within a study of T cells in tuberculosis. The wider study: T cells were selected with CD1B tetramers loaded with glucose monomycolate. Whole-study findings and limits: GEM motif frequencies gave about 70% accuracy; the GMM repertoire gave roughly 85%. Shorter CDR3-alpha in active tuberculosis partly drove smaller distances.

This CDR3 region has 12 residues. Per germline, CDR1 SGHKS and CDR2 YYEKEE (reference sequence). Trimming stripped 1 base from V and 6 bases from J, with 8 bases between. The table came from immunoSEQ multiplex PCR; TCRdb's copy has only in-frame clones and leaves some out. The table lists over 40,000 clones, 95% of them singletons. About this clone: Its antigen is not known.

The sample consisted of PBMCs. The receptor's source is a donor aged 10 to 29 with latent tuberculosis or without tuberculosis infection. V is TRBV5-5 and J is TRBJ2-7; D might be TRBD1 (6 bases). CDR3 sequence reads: CASSLTGIEQYF. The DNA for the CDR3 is TGTGCCAGCAGCTTGACAGGGATCGAGCAGTACTTC.